This TCR beta chain is drawn from a study of patients and donors after allogeneic stem cell transplantation. MiXCR, run by TCRdb on the RT-PCR reads, gives a single entry per CDR3 protein. This repertoire shows about 110,000 distinct CDR3 sequences, approximately 40% found once; its top ten account for under 30%. The CDR3 extends over 10 amino acids. Germline V CDR1 and CDR2: SGHRS, YFSETQ. Trimming cost V 5 bases and J 14 bases; bases outside gene matches: 5. This clonotype came up a few times. Sequencing was done on a sample of blood, either unsorted or a sorted T cell fraction (not recorded which). The receptor's source is a human donor who was either an allogeneic HSCT recipient or a stem cell or donor lymphocyte infusion donor (not recorded which). It is not recorded whose cells these are; they may come from a transplant donor. The chain combines TRBV5-1 with TRBJ2-3, with 7 bases that match TRBD2. The CDR3 is CASSQRDLYF. CDR3 bases: TGCGCCAGCAGTCAGCGGGACCTGTATTTT.